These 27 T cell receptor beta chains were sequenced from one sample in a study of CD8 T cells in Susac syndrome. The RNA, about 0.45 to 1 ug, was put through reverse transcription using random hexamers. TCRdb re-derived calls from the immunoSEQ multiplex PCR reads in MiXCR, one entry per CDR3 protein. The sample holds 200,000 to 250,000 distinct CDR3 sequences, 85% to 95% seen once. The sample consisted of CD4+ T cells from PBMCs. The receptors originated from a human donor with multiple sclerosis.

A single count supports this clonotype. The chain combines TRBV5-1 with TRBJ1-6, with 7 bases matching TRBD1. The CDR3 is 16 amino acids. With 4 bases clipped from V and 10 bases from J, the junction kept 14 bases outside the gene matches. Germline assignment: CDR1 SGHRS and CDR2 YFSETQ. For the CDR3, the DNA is TGCGCCAGCAGCCCTAGCTTCGACAGGGTGTTATCACCCCTCCACTTT. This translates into CASSPSFDRVLSPLHF.

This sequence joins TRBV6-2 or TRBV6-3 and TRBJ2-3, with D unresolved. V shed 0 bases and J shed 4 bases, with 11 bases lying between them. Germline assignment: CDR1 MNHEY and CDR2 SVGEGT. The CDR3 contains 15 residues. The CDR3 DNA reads TGTGCCAGCAGTTACTCCCTGATCCCCCCAGATACGCAGTATTTT. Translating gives CASSYSLIPPDTQYF.

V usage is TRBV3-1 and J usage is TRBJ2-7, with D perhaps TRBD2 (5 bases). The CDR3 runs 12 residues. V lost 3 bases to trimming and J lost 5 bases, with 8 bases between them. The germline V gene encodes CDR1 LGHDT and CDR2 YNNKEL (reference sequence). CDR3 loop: CASSQDFHEQYF. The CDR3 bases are TGTGCCAGCAGCCAGGACTTCCACGAGCAGTACTTC.

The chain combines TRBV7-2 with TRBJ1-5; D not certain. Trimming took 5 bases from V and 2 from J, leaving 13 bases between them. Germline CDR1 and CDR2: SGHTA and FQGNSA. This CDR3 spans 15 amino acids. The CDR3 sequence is CASSPRAIRNQPQHF. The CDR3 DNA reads TGTGCCAGCAGCCCCCGGGCTATCCGCAATCAGCCCCAGCATTTT.

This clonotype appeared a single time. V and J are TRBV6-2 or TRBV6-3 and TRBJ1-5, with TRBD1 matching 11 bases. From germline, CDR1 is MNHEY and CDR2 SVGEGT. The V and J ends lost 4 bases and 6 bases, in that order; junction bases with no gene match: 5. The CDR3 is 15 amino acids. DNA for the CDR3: TGTGCCAGCAGTTTTAGGACAGGGGGCTCTCAGCCCCAGCATTTT. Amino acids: CASSFRTGGSQPQHF.

This CDR3 is CASSQPTGSYEQYF. The DNA of the CDR3 is TGCGCCAGCAGCCAACCAACAGGATCCTACGAGCAGTACTTC. The V and J genes are TRBV4-1 and TRBJ2-7, with a tentative D call TRBD1 (5 bases). The CDR3 extends over 14 amino acids. Germline CDR1 reads MGHRA; CDR2 reads YSYEKL. The germline V and J ends were trimmed by 2 bases and 1 base, with 9 bases remaining between them.

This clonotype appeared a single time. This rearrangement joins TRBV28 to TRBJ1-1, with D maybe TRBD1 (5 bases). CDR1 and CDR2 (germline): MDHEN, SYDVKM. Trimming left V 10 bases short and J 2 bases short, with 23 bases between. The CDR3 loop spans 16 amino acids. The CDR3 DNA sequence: TGTGCCATCTCCCAGGGTTCCCTTACCTCAAACACTGAAGCTTTCTTT. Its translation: CAISQGSLTSNTEAFF. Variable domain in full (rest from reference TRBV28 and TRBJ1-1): DVKVTQSSRYLVKRTGEKVFLECVQDMDHENMFWYRQDPGLGLRLIYFSYDVKMKEKGDIPEGYSVSREKKERFSLILESASTNQTSMYLCAISQGSLTSNTEAFFGQGTRLTVV.

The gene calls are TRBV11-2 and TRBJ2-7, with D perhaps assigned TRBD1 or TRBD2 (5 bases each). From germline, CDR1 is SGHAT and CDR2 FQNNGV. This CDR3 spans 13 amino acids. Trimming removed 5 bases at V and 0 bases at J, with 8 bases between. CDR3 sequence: CASSRGVSYEQYF. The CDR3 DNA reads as TGTGCCAGCAGCCGAGGGGTCTCCTACGAGCAGTACTTC. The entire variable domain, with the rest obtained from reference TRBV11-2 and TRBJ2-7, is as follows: EAGVAQSPRYKIIEKRQSVAFWCNPISGHATLYWYQQILGQGPKLLIQFQNNGVVDDSQLPKDRFSAERLKGVDSTLKIQPAKLEDSAVYLCASSRGVSYEQYFGPGTRLTVT.

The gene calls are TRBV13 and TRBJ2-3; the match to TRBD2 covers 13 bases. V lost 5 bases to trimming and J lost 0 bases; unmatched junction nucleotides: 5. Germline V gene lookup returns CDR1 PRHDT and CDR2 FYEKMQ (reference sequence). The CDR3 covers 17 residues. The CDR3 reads CASSLTSGGSSTDTQYF. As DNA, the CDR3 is TGTGCCAGCAGCCTGACTAGCGGGGGGTCGAGCACAGATACGCAGTATTTT.

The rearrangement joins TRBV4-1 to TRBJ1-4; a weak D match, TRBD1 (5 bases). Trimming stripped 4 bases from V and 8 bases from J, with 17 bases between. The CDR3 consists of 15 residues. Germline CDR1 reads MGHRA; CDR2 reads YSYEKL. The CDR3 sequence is CASSLLRRADEKLFF. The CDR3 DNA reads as TGCGCCAGCAGCCTATTACGCAGGGCGGACGAAAAACTGTTTTTT.

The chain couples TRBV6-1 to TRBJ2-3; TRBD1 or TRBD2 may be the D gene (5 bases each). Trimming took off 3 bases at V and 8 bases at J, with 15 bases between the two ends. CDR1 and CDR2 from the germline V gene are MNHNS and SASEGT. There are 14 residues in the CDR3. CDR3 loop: CASSEWGSLSTQYF. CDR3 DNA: TGTGCCAGCAGTGAGTGGGGGTCCCTCAGTACGCAGTATTTT.

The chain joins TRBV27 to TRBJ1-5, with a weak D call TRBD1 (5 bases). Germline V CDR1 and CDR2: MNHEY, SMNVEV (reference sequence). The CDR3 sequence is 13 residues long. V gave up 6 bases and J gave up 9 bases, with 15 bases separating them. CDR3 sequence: CASSPRGGTPQHF. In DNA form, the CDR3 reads TGTGCCAGCAGCCCCCGGGGGGGTACGCCCCAGCATTTT.

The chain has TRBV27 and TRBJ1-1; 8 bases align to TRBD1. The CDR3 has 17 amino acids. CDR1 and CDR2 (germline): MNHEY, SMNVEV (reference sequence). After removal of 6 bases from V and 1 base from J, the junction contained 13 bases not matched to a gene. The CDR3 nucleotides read TGTGCCAGCAGCCCCCCCGCGACAGGGGCAGGGAACACTGAAGCTTTCTTT. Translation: CASSPPATGAGNTEAFF.

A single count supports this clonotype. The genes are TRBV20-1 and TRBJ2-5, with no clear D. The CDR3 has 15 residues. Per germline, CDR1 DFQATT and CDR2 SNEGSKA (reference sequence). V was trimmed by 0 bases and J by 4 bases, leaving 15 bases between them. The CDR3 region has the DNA TGCAGTGCTAGAGACCCCCTCGGTGGCGCAGAGACCCAGTACTTC. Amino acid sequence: CSARDPLGGAETQYF.

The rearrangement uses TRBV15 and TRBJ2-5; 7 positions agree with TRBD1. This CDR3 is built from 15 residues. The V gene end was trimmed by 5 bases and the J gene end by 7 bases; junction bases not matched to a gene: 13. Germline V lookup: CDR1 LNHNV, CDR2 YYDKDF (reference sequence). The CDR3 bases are TGTGCCACCAGCCCACGGGGACAGTTTATGGGGACCCAGTACTTC. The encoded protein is CATSPRGQFMGTQYF.

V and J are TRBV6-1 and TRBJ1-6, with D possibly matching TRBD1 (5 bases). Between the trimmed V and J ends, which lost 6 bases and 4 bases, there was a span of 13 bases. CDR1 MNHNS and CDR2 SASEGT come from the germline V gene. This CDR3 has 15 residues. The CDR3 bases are TGTGCCAGCAGAGATTCAGGGACTTATAATTCACCCCTCCACTTT. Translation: CASRDSGTYNSPLHF.

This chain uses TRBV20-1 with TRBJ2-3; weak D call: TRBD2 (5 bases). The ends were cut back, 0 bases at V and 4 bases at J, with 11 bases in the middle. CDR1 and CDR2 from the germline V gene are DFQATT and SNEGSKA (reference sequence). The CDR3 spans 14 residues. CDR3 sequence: CSAREGRFADTQYF. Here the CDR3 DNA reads TGCAGTGCTAGAGAGGGGAGATTTGCAGATACGCAGTATTTT.

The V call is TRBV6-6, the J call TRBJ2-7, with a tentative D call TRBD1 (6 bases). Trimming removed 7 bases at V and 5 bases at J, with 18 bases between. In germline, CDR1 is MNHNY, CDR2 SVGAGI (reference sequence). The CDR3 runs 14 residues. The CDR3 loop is CASKMDSEPNEQYF. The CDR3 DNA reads TGTGCCAGCAAGATGGACAGTGAGCCGAACGAGCAGTACTTC.

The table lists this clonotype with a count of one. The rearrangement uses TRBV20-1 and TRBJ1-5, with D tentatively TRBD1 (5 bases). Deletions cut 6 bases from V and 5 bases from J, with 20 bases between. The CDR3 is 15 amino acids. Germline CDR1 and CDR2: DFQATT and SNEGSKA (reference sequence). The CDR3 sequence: CSAGDSRVWDQPQHF. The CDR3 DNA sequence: TGCAGTGCGGGAGACAGCCGGGTATGGGATCAGCCCCAGCATTTT.

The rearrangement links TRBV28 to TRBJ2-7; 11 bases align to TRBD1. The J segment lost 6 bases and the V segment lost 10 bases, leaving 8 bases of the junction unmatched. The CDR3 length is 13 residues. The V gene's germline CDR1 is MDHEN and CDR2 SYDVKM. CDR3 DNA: TGTGCCACCACAGGACAGGGGGCCTTCGAGCAGTACTTC. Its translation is CATTGQGAFEQYF.

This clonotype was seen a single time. CDR3 in amino acids: CASSVFPGNTEAFF. In DNA form, the CDR3 reads TGTGCCAGCAGCGTATTTCCAGGCAACACTGAAGCTTTCTTT. The chain recombines TRBV9 with TRBJ1-1; no reliable D call. Germline lookup yields CDR1 SGDLS and CDR2 YYNGEE. The V end was cut by 1 base, the J end by 2 bases, with 9 bases between. This CDR3 is built from 14 residues.

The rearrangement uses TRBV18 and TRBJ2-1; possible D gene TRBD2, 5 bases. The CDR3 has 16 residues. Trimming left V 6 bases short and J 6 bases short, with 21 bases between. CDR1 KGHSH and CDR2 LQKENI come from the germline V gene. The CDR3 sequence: CASSPISGVLGNEQFF. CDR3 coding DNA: TGTGCCAGCTCCCCCATTTCCGGGGTTTTAGGCAATGAGCAGTTCTTC. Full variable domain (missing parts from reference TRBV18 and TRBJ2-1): NAGVMQNPRHLVRRRGQEARLRCSPMKGHSHVYWYRQLPEEGLKFMVYLQKENIIDESGMPKERFSAEFPKEGPSILRIQQVVRGDSAAYFCASSPISGVLGNEQFFGPGTRLTVL.

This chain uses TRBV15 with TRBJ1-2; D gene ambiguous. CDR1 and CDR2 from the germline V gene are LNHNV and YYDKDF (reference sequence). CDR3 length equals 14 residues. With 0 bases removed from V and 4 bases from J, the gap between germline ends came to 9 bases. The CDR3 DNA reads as TGTGCCACCAGCAGAGAATCCGGGCCCTATGGCTACACCTTC. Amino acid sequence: CATSRESGPYGYTF.

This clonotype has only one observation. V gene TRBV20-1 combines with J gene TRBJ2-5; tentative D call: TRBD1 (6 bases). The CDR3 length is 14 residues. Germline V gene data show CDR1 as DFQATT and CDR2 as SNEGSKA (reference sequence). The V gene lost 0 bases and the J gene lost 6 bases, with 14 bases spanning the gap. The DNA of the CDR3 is TGCAGTGCTAGAGATCCCGGCCAGGGGAAGACCCAGTACTTC. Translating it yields CSARDPGQGKTQYF.

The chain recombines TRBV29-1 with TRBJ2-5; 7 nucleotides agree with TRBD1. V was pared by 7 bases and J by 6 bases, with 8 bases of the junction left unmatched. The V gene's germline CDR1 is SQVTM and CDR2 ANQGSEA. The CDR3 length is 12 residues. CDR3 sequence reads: CSARQGRQTQYF. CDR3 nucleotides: TGCAGCGCCCGACAGGGCAGACAGACCCAGTACTTC.

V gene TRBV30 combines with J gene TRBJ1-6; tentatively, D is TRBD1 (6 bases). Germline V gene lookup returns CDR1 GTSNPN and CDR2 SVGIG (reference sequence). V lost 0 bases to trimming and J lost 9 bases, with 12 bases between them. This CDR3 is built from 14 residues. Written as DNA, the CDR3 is TGTGCCTGGAGTGTACTGGGGGCTGTTTCACCCCTCCACTTT. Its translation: CAWSVLGAVSPLHF. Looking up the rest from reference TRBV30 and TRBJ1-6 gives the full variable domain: SQTIHQWPATLVQPVGSPLSLECTVEGTSNPNLYWYRQAAGRGLQLLFYSVGIGQISSEVPQNLSASRPQDRQFILSSKKLLLSDSGFYLCAWSVLGAVSPLHFGNGTRLTVT.

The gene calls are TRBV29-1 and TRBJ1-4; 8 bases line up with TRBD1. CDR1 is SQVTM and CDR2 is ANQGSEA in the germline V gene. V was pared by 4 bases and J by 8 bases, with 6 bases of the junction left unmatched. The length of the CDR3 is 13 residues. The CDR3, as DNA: TGCAGCGTTGGAGGACAGGGTAACGAAAAACTGTTTTTT. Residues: CSVGGQGNEKLFF.